This is a list of T cell receptor beta chains from one sample in a study of cytomegalovirus exposure and HLA in healthy donors. The table came from immunoSEQ multiplex PCR; TCRdb's copy has only in-frame clones and leaves some out. The repertoire holds 110,000 to 150,000 clones, with around 80% as singletons. Sequencing input: PBMCs. The receptors here all came from a female donor in good health and CMV-seronegative. The CDR3 runs from the conserved cysteine through the conserved F or W. The D gene is left open where the match is weak. Some rows have no size entry. The others give once, few or many, or a class for an expanded clone.

d_call: NA
v_call: TRBV2
clone_size: NA
j_call: TRBJ2-7
cdr3_aa: CATIKPRGFEQYF
cdr3_nt: TGTGCCACCATAAAACCCAGGGGTTTCGAGCAGTACTTC

d_call: TRBD2
v_call: TRBV5-4
clone_size: NA
j_call: TRBJ2-1
cdr3_aa: CASSLIVGLAGGSEQFF
cdr3_nt: TGTGCCAGCAGCTTGATAGTTGGGCTAGCGGGAGGTAGTGAGCAGTTCTTC

d_call: NA
v_call: TRBV28
clone_size: NA
j_call: TRBJ1-2
cdr3_aa: CASSLTVSYGYTF
cdr3_nt: TGTGCCAGCAGTTTGACAGTTTCCTATGGCTACACCTTC

d_call: TRBD2
v_call: TRBV7-8
clone_size: NA
j_call: TRBJ2-3
cdr3_aa: CASRFLAGGLITDTQYF
cdr3_nt: TGTGCCAGCAGGTTTCTAGCGGGAGGGCTCATCACAGATACGCAGTATTTT

d_call: NA
v_call: TRBV4-1
clone_size: few
j_call: TRBJ2-2
cdr3_aa: CASSQDAAAGELFF
cdr3_nt: TGCGCCAGCAGCCAAGATGCTGCAGCCGGGGAGCTGTTTTTT

d_call: NA
v_call: TRBV29-1
clone_size: NA
j_call: TRBJ2-1
cdr3_aa: CSVGPEYYSELVNEQFF
cdr3_nt: TGCAGCGTGGGGCCCGAATACTACTCCGAGCTTGTTAATGAGCAGTTCTTC

d_call: TRBD2
v_call: TRBV28
clone_size: NA
j_call: TRBJ2-7
cdr3_aa: CASSLGGRAHEQYF
cdr3_nt: TGTGCCAGCAGTTTAGGCGGGAGGGCCCACGAGCAGTACTTC

d_call: TRBD1
v_call: TRBV2
clone_size: NA
j_call: TRBJ1-4
cdr3_aa: CANAQGRGEKLFF
cdr3_nt: TGTGCCAACGCACAGGGGCGAGGTGAAAAACTGTTTTTT

d_call: TRBD1
v_call: TRBV27
clone_size: NA
j_call: TRBJ2-1
cdr3_aa: CASSFQGAGEQFF
cdr3_nt: TGTGCCAGCAGTTTTCAGGGGGCGGGAGAGCAGTTCTTC

d_call: TRBD1
v_call: TRBV27
clone_size: NA
j_call: TRBJ2-1
cdr3_aa: CASSLTFPRTGERNEQFF
cdr3_nt: TGTGCCAGCAGTTTAACGTTCCCCCGGACAGGGGAACGGAATGAGCAGTTCTTC

d_call: TRBD1
v_call: TRBV6-5
clone_size: NA
j_call: TRBJ2-5
cdr3_aa: CASSSGTAETQYF
cdr3_nt: TGTGCCAGCAGTTCAGGGACAGCCGAGACCCAGTACTTC

d_call: NA
v_call: TRBV27
clone_size: NA
j_call: TRBJ2-5
cdr3_aa: CASRPLQGSGETQYF
cdr3_nt: TGTGCCAGCAGACCACTACAGGGTTCGGGGGAGACCCAGTACTTC

d_call: TRBD2
v_call: TRBV7-9
clone_size: NA
j_call: TRBJ2-1
cdr3_aa: CASSTLRSGIKNEQFF
cdr3_nt: TGTGCCAGCAGTACCCTCAGGAGCGGGATAAAAAATGAGCAGTTCTTC

d_call: TRBD1
v_call: TRBV2
clone_size: NA
j_call: TRBJ2-7
cdr3_aa: CASSLDRAADEQYF
cdr3_nt: TGTGCCAGCAGTCTGGACAGGGCGGCCGACGAGCAGTACTTC

d_call: NA
v_call: TRBV9
clone_size: NA
j_call: TRBJ2-3
cdr3_aa: CASSDNPGRAITDTQYF
cdr3_nt: TGTGCCAGCAGTGATAACCCCGGCAGGGCGATCACAGATACGCAGTATTTT

d_call: TRBD2
v_call: TRBV5-1
clone_size: NA
j_call: TRBJ2-1
cdr3_aa: CASSLEAGGYNEQFF
cdr3_nt: TGCGCCAGCAGCTTGGAGGCGGGGGGCTACAATGAGCAGTTCTTC

d_call: NA
v_call: TRBV5-1
clone_size: NA
j_call: TRBJ2-2
cdr3_aa: CASSLNRRGTGELFF
cdr3_nt: TGCGCCAGCAGCTTAAACCGGAGGGGCACCGGGGAGCTGTTTTTT

d_call: TRBD1
v_call: TRBV28
clone_size: NA
j_call: TRBJ1-1
cdr3_aa: CASSLRDSPVMRKAFF
cdr3_nt: TGTGCCAGCAGTTTAAGGGACAGCCCGGTCATGAGGAAAGCTTTCTTT